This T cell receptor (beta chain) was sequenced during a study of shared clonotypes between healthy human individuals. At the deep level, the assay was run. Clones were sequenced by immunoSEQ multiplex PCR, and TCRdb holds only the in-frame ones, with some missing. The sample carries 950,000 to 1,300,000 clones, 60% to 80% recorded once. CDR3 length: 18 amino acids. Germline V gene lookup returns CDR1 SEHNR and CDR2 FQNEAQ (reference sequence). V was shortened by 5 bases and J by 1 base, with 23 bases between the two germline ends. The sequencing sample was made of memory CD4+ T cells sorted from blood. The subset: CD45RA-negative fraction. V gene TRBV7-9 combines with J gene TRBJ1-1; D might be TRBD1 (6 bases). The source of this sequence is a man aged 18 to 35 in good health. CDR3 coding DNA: TGTGCCAGCAGCCGCACCGCGGGGGCGCAACTTCCGAACACTGAAGCTTTCTTT. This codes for CASSRTAGAQLPNTEAFF.